These 28 T cell receptor beta chains share one sample of origin, sequenced in a study of T cell repertoires in cytomegalovirus infection. TCRdb independently ran MiXCR on the reads; one entry per CDR3 protein. Of some 270,000 distinct CDR3 sequences in the sample, 15% to 20% are singletons; the top ten hold about half. The sample taken for sequencing was CD8+ T cells from PBMCs. The receptors derive from a human donor in good health (CMV status not recorded). Some clones in this sample may be carry-over from other donors' samples.

The chain couples TRBV2 to TRBJ1-3; the D gene is possibly TRBD1 (5 bases). Germline lookup yields CDR1 SNHLY and CDR2 FYNNEI. The CDR3 length is 14 residues. V was pared by 0 bases and J by 4 bases, with 7 bases between. The CDR3 is CASSEATGGNTIYF. The CDR3 DNA sequence: TGTGCCAGCAGTGAAGCAACAGGCGGAAACACCATATATTTT.

In this sample, this clonotype turned up a few times. The gene calls are TRBV5-6 and TRBJ2-4; weak D call: TRBD2 (6 bases). Germline V gene lookup returns CDR1 SGHDT and CDR2 YYEEEE. Trimming left V 6 bases short and J 9 bases short, with 10 bases between. The CDR3 consists of 11 residues. DNA of the CDR3: TGTGCCAGCATTTTCGGGGGCATTCAGTACTTC. This translates into CASIFGGIQYF.

In its sample, this clonotype was seen many times. This rearrangement joins TRBV6-5 to TRBJ2-7, with a tentative D call TRBD1 (6 bases). The CDR3 spans 19 residues. CDR1 and CDR2 from the germline V gene are MNHEY and SVGAGI. Trimming pared 2 bases from V and 1 base from J, leaving 24 bases between. Here the CDR3 DNA reads TGTGCCAGCAGTTACGGGGATCCGGCCTCCACAGGGTATTCCTACGAGCAGTACTTC. The encoded protein is CASSYGDPASTGYSYEQYF.

This clonotype was seen a few times. This chain links TRBV28 with TRBJ1-1; TRBD1 might be the D (5 bases). The CDR3 is 13 residues long. From germline, CDR1 is MDHEN and CDR2 SYDVKM. V lost 6 bases to trimming and J lost 10 bases, with 18 bases between them. Here the CDR3 reads CASSKGYLLGAFF. The CDR3 nucleotides read TGTGCCAGCAGCAAGGGGTACCTGTTGGGAGCTTTCTTT.

There are many counts of this clonotype. The chain links TRBV7-9 to TRBJ2-7; maybe TRBD2 (5 bases). The CDR3 extends over 14 amino acids. Trimming cost V 1 base and J 6 bases, with 13 bases left between them. Germline V gene sequence: CDR1 SEHNR, CDR2 FQNEAQ (reference sequence). DNA of the CDR3: TGTGCCAGCAGCTTAGGTGGGAGTACCAGCGAGCAGTACTTC. This translates into CASSLGGSTSEQYF.

This clonotype was counted many times. The V call is TRBV7-2, the J call TRBJ2-6, with TRBD1 as a possible D gene (5 bases). CDR3 length equals 16 residues. CDR1 SGHTA and CDR2 FQGNSA come from the germline V gene. Trimming took off 3 bases at V and 1 base at J, with 10 bases between the two ends. DNA for the CDR3: TGTGCCAGCAGCTTTGCAGGGTATTCTGGGGCCAACGTCCTGACTTTC. It is translated as CASSFAGYSGANVLTF.

The J gene is TRBJ2-3, the V gene TRBV6-1, with no clear D. Between the trimmed V and J ends, which lost 1 base and 6 bases, there was a span of 14 bases. The CDR3 runs to 15 residues. Germline loops: CDR1 MNHNS, CDR2 SASEGT. CDR3 in DNA: TGTGCCAGCAGTGAAGAAGACCCTCAGGTGGATACGCAGTATTTT. It specifies CASSEEDPQVDTQYF.

This clonotype was counted only a few times. The chain combines TRBV6-6 with TRBJ1-5; tentatively, D is TRBD1 (6 bases). Germline V gene lookup returns CDR1 MNHNY and CDR2 SVGAGI (reference sequence). Trimming cost V 8 bases and J 5 bases, with 22 bases left between them. The CDR3 spans 16 residues. CDR3 sequence (DNA): TGTGCCAGCCTCAACACCAACAGGGAAAGGGATCAGCCCCAGCATTTT. Translation: CASLNTNRERDQPQHF.

The chain recombines TRBV6-5 with TRBJ2-2; D is unresolved. The CDR3 has 14 residues. Between the trimmed V and J ends, which lost 0 bases and 2 bases, there was a span of 4 bases. Germline-derived CDR1 and CDR2 are MNHEY and SVGAGI. The CDR3 reads CASSYSVNTGELFF. CDR3 nucleotides: TGTGCCAGCAGTTACTCGGTTAACACCGGGGAGCTGTTTTTT.

This clonotype was observed a handful of times. This sequence joins TRBV28 and TRBJ2-7; D ambiguous. This CDR3 comprises 14 residues. V was trimmed by 1 base and J by 4 bases, leaving 11 bases between them. Germline CDR1 MDHEN, CDR2 SYDVKM. The CDR3 DNA follows: TGTGCCAGCAGTTTATTCGGGTTTGTATACGAGCAGTACTTC. This sequence encodes CASSLFGFVYEQYF. The variable domain in full, completed from reference TRBV28 and TRBJ2-7, reads DVKVTQSSRYLVKRTGEKVFLECVQDMDHENMFWYRQDPGLGLRLIYFSYDVKMKEKGDIPEGYSVSREKKERFSLILESASTNQTSMYLCASSLFGFVYEQYFGPGTRLTVT.

The table lists this clonotype with a few counts. This chain links TRBV28 with TRBJ1-1; TRBD1 might be the D (5 bases). Germline V gives CDR1 MDHEN, CDR2 SYDVKM. V was trimmed by 2 bases and J by 0 bases, leaving 25 bases between them. The CDR3 totals 20 residues. The CDR3 region has the DNA TGTGCCAGCAGTTTAACTGTACCTGGGGCCCCCGTAGACCTGAACACTGAAGCTTTCTTT. This codes for CASSLTVPGAPVDLNTEAFF.

This chain links TRBV6-6 with TRBJ2-7; D ambiguous. Germline CDR1 MNHNY, CDR2 SVGAGI (reference sequence). This CDR3 comprises 11 residues. Trimming removed 7 bases from V and 5 bases from J, with 9 bases in between. CDR3 in amino acids: CASIVQHEQYF. In DNA form, the CDR3 reads TGTGCCAGCATCGTTCAGCACGAGCAGTACTTC.

This clonotype was seen repeatedly, ten times or more. J is TRBJ2-1 and V is TRBV28; maybe TRBD2 (7 bases). CDR1 and CDR2 (germline): MDHEN, SYDVKM. V lost 3 bases and J lost 0, with 15 bases in between. There are 17 residues in the CDR3. CDR3 loop: CASSLGGGRSSYNEQFF. DNA of the CDR3: TGTGCCAGCAGTTTGGGCGGGGGCCGAAGCTCCTACAATGAGCAGTTCTTC.

At least ten counts were recorded for this clonotype. The chain has TRBV7-9 and TRBJ2-1; D is ambiguous. V was clipped by 2 bases and J by 9 bases, with 8 bases between them. Germline assignment: CDR1 SEHNR and CDR2 FQNEAQ (reference sequence). This CDR3 has 12 residues. CDR3 sequence: CASSLFESEQFF. Written as DNA, the CDR3 is TGTGCCAGCAGCTTATTTGAAAGTGAGCAGTTCTTC.

This clonotype was counted a few times. V is TRBV29-1 and J is TRBJ1-2; D ambiguous. The germline V and J ends were trimmed by 3 bases and 8 bases, with 16 bases remaining between them. Looked up from germline, CDR1 is SQVTM and CDR2 is ANQGSEA. The CDR3 runs to 13 residues. The CDR3 nucleotides are TGCAGCGTTGATCTGGGGATGAAGTACGGCTACACCTTC. Translating it yields CSVDLGMKYGYTF.

This clonotype was seen ten or more times. V gene TRBV7-2 combines with J gene TRBJ1-6; no definite D call. Trimming shortened V by 1 base and J by 4 bases, and 11 bases separated the two germline ends. The CDR3 spans 16 residues. The V gene's germline CDR1 is SGHTA and CDR2 FQGNSA. Written as DNA, the CDR3 is TGTGCCAGCAGCTTAGTGGCAGGAACTTATAATTCACCCCTCCACTTT. The encoded protein is CASSLVAGTYNSPLHF.

This clonotype came up many times. The chain recombines TRBV25-1 with TRBJ2-2; D not certain. This CDR3 region has 12 residues. The germline V gene encodes CDR1 MGHDK and CDR2 SYGVNS. V lost 2 bases, J lost 7 bases, and 5 bases lay in between. In DNA form, the CDR3 reads TGTGCCAGCAGTGAAGAGGTCGGGGAGCTGTTTTTT. Encoded protein: CASSEEVGELFF. The entire variable domain, with the rest obtained from reference TRBV25-1 and TRBJ2-2, is as follows: EADIYQTPRYLVIGTGKKITLECSQTMGHDKMYWYQQDPGMELHLIHYSYGVNSTEKGDLSSESTVSRIRTEHFPLTLESARPSHTSQYLCASSEEVGELFFGEGSRLTVL.

This clonotype was seen ten or more times. This rearrangement joins TRBV7-6 to TRBJ2-3; the match to TRBD1 covers 8 bases. The CDR3 is 15 residues long. Germline lookup yields CDR1 SGHVS and CDR2 FNYEAQ. J was trimmed by 2 bases and V by 4 bases; bases with no gene match: 5. The CDR3 spells CASSYGQGPTDTQYF. The CDR3 coding sequence is TGTGCCAGCAGCTACGGACAGGGTCCCACAGATACGCAGTATTTT.

This clonotype was picked up a small number of times. This chain joins TRBV29-1 and TRBJ2-4; 7 bases map to TRBD1. Losses at the gene ends were 1 base for V and 0 bases for J; bases not matched to a gene: 9. This CDR3 comprises 17 residues. The germline gives CDR1 SQVTM, CDR2 ANQGSEA. The CDR3 DNA is TGCAGCGTTGAAGGGAAAGGGACAGACCTAGCCAAAAACATTCAGTACTTC. Its translation is CSVEGKGTDLAKNIQYF.

The V gene is TRBV6-1, the J gene TRBJ2-7, with D possibly called TRBD1 or TRBD2 (5 bases each). Germline CDR1 MNHNS, CDR2 SASEGT. CDR3 length equals 13 residues. CDR3 in DNA: TGTGGGTCAGCAATACCGCCTGGGACCGAGCAGTACTTC. Its protein product is CGSAIPPGTEQYF.

Many counts were recorded for this clonotype. The rearrangement joins TRBV7-8 to TRBJ2-7; TRBD1 agrees at 7 bases. CDR1 is SGHVS and CDR2 is FQNEAQ in the germline V gene. Trimming removed 4 bases from V and 4 bases from J; junction bases left unmatched: 1. CDR3 length: 12 residues. The CDR3 reads CASSSQGYEQYF. The CDR3 nucleotides are TGTGCCAGCAGCTCACAGGGGTACGAGCAGTACTTC.

This chain uses TRBV5-6 with TRBJ1-5, with a tentative D call TRBD1 (5 bases). V was clipped by 3 bases and J by 0 bases, with 16 bases between them. Germline CDR1 reads SGHDT; CDR2 reads YYEEEE. This CDR3 comprises 17 residues. The CDR3 DNA reads as TGTGCCAGCAGCTGCGGCGGGACGGAATATAGCAATCAGCCCCAGCATTTT. This codes for CASSCGGTEYSNQPQHF. Looking up the rest from reference TRBV5-6 and TRBJ1-5 gives the full variable domain: DAGVTQSPTHLIKTRGQQVTLRCSPKSGHDTVSWYQQALGQGPQFIFQYYEEEERQRGNFPDRFSGHQFPNYSSELNVNALLLGDSALYLCASSCGGTEYSNQPQHFGDGTRLSIL.

This clonotype was detected ten times or more. The chain recombines TRBV28 with TRBJ1-5; perhaps TRBD1 as D (6 bases). V was pared by 5 bases and J by 6 bases, with 14 bases between. Germline assignment: CDR1 MDHEN and CDR2 SYDVKM. This CDR3 spans 14 amino acids. The CDR3 bases are TGTGCCAGCAGTCTTAAGGGGGAGCGTCAGCCCCAGCATTTT. This codes for CASSLKGERQPQHF.

Remarks on this clonotype: Possible read error: a much larger clone is one base away. This chain links TRBV14 with TRBJ1-5; TRBD1 matches 9 bases. Germline V lookup: CDR1 SGHDN, CDR2 FVKESK. This CDR3 is built from 19 residues. CDR3 bases: TGTGCCAGCAGCCAAGACCTGGGACAGGGAAACGCTAGCAATCAGTCCCAGCATTTT. The encoded protein is CASSQDLGQGNASNQSQHF.

This chain links TRBV5-5 with TRBJ2-5; D is uncertain. The V end was cut by 2 bases, the J end by 4 bases, with 15 bases between. CDR3 length equals 15 residues. Looked up from germline, CDR1 is SGHKS and CDR2 is YYEKEE (reference sequence). CDR3 coding DNA: TGTGCCAGCAGCTTCCTCGGCAACTCGAGAGAGACCCAGTACTTC. This sequence encodes CASSFLGNSRETQYF.

This clonotype has a count of ten or more. The V and J genes are TRBV5-5 and TRBJ2-1; D is perhaps TRBD1 or TRBD2 (5 bases each). Trimming cost V 0 bases and J 4 bases, with 8 bases left between them. The CDR3 sequence is 14 residues long. Germline V lookup: CDR1 SGHKS, CDR2 YYEKEE (reference sequence). This CDR3 is CASSLVGEYNEQFF. In DNA, the CDR3 is TGTGCCAGCAGCTTGGTGGGGGAATACAATGAGCAGTTCTTC.

Ten or more counts support this clonotype. The chain carries TRBV12-3 or TRBV12-4 and TRBJ2-1, with 7 positions matching TRBD2. After removal of 5 bases from V and 5 bases from J, the junction contained 6 bases not matched to a gene. The CDR3 loop spans 14 amino acids. In DNA form, the CDR3 reads TGTGCCAGCAGTATGGGGGGGTGGGACAATGAGCAGTTCTTC. It specifies CASSMGGWDNEQFF.

The rearrangement links TRBV4-2 to TRBJ1-2; D gene unclear. Looked up from germline, CDR1 is LGHNA and CDR2 is YNFKEQ. The CDR3 is 15 amino acids. Trimming pared 0 bases from V and 0 bases from J, leaving 8 bases between. In DNA form, the CDR3 reads TGTGCCAGCAGCCAAGATTCCCCATCTAACTATGGCTACACCTTC. Encoded protein: CASSQDSPSNYGYTF.